These T cell receptor beta chains were read from a single sample in a study of identical twins' blood T cells. One entry per CDR3 protein results from TCRdb running MiXCR on the 5' RACE reads. This sample has fewer than 450,000 distinct CDR3 sequences; about 28% occur once, and the top ten carry 5.5% to 7%. The sequenced material came from PBMCs. The origin of the receptors is a woman aged 18 to 55 in good health. The CDR3 runs from the conserved cysteine through the conserved F or W. The D gene is left open where the match is weak. Some rows have no size entry. The others give once, few or many, or a class for an expanded clone.

15	NA	NA	TRBV19	TRBJ2-1	TGTGCCAGTAGTATGATGGCTAGTCCTAACAATGAGCAGCTCTTC	CASSMMASPNNEQLF
15	few	NA	TRBV3-1	TRBJ1-2	TGTGCCAGCAGCCAAGTTCTCGGATCCAACTATGGCTACACCTTC	CASSQVLGSNYGYTF
16	NA	TRBD2	TRBV6-6	TRBJ2-3	TGTGCCAGCAGGCTCATAGCGGGGGGGCGACCAGATACGCAGTATTTT	CASRLIAGGRPDTQYF
17	NA	TRBD2	TRBV20-1	TRBJ2-1	TGCAGTGCTAGAAGGGGACTAGCGGGAGGCTCCTACAATGAGCAGTTCTTC	CSARRGLAGGSYNEQFF
16	NA	NA	TRBV7-6	TRBJ1-3	TGTGCCAGCAGCTGGGGCATGGGGGGCTCCGGAAACACCATATATTTT	CASSWGMGGSGNTIYF
15	few	NA	TRBV4-3	TRBJ1-2	TGCGCCAGCAGCCAAGATCGTCAGGTGGACTATGGCTACACCTTC	CASSQDRQVDYGYTF
15	NA	TRBD1	TRBV20-1	TRBJ1-1	TGCAGTGCTAATCGGGAGGGACAGGGTAACACTGAAGCTTTCTTT	CSANREGQGNTEAFF
11	few	NA	TRBV28	TRBJ1-2	TGTGCCAGCAGTTTGAATGATGGCTACACCTTC	CASSLNDGYTF
16	few	NA	TRBV20-1	TRBJ1-4	TGCAGTGCTAGTAGGGGCCGGCAGACAACTAATGAAAAACTGTTTTTT	CSASRGRQTTNEKLFF
12	NA	NA	TRBV20-1	TRBJ2-2	TGCAGTGCTTGGACTATTACCGGGGAGCTGTTTTTT	CSAWTITGELFF
14	NA	TRBD1	TRBV19	TRBJ2-7	TGTGCCAGTAGCCCCGAGACAGGGTACTACGAGCAGTACTTC	CASSPETGYYEQYF
14	NA	NA	TRBV5-1	TRBJ2-2	TGCGCCAGCAGCTTGGTCATCCCGACCGGGGAGCTGTTTTTT	CASSLVIPTGELFF
13	NA	NA	TRBV5-1	TRBJ1-5	TGCGCCAGCAGGGTTCAGCCAAATCAGCCCCAGCATTTT	CASRVQPNQPQHF
14	few	NA	TRBV20-1	TRBJ2-2	TGCAGTGCTAGACGGGGGTTGCGCACCGGGGAGCTGTTTTTT	CSARRGLRTGELFF
14	NA	NA	TRBV5-6	TRBJ2-7	TGTGCCAGCAGCTTCTTAGGGCCCTTTTACGAGCAGTACTTC	CASSFLGPFYEQYF
13	many	NA	TRBV5-1	TRBJ1-1	TGCGCCAGCAGCTTCACAGGCGCGGCTGAAGCTTTCTTT	CASSFTGAAEAFF
14	NA	TRBD1	TRBV29-1	TRBJ2-7	TGCAGCGTGGCGGACAGGGCTAGCTCCTACGAGCAGTACTTC	CSVADRASSYEQYF
13	few	NA	TRBV20-1	TRBJ2-7	TGCAGTGCGCAAGCGGCGAGCTCCTACGAGCAGTACTTC	CSAQAASSYEQYF
11	few	NA	TRBV2	TRBJ1-1	TGTGCCAGCAGTGAAGAGGGGATGGCTTTCTTT	CASSEEGMAFF
14	NA	NA	TRBV20-1	TRBJ2-7	TGCAGTGTACGGGACCCATTTACTCTGGGCGAGCAGTACTTC	CSVRDPFTLGEQYF
14	many	NA	TRBV6-4	TRBJ1-1	TGTGCCAGCAGTCCCACCCCGGGGGCTTCTGAAGCTTTCTTT	CASSPTPGASEAFF
10	NA	NA	TRBV12-3/TRBV12-4	TRBJ1-2	TGTGCCAGCATGGGCTATGGCTACACCTTC	CASMGYGYTF
13	few	NA	TRBV20-1	TRBJ1-4	TGCAGTGCTAGTTATGGTGTCCGGGGAGGACTGTTTTTT	CSASYGVRGGLFF
16	many	NA	TRBV3-2	TRBJ1-1	TGTGCCAGCAGCCAAGATCCCCGGGCCCATAACACTGAAGCTTTCTTT	CASSQDPRAHNTEAFF
13	NA	TRBD2	TRBV5-1	TRBJ2-1	TGCGCCAGCCGAGGCGGGACTAACAATGAGCAGTTCTTC	CASRGGTNNEQFF
14	many	NA	TRBV3-1	TRBJ1-1	TGTGCCAGCAGCCAAACGACCGGTAACACTGAAGCTTTCTTT	CASSQTTGNTEAFF
13	NA	NA	TRBV30	TRBJ2-5	TGTGCCTGGAGTGTTTACAGACAAGAGACCCAGTACTTC	CAWSVYRQETQYF
16	few	TRBD2	TRBV29-1	TRBJ2-3	TGCAGCGTTGTGAGGCGGGAGACGTGGGGCACAGATACGCAGTATTTT	CSVVRRETWGTDTQYF
14	NA	TRBD1	TRBV19	TRBJ1-6	TGTACCAGTAGTAACACAGGGGAGAATTCACCCCTCCACTTT	CTSSNTGENSPLHF
12	many	NA	TRBV2	TRBJ1-1	TGTGCCAGCGGGCCCTCGAACACTGAAGCTTTCTTT	CASGPSNTEAFF
14	NA	TRBD2	TRBV5-1	TRBJ2-7	TGCGCCAGCAGCTTGGTTGGGACTAGCAACGAGCAGTACTTC	CASSLVGTSNEQYF
12	NA	NA	TRBV29-1	TRBJ1-1	TGCAGCGTCGAACCGGGGACCACTGAAGCTTTCTTT	CSVEPGTTEAFF
16	few	TRBD1	TRBV7-9	TRBJ2-1	TGTGCCAGCAGCTTAGACCCGGGACAGGGATACAATGAGCAGTTCTTC	CASSLDPGQGYNEQFF
16	NA	NA	TRBV19	TRBJ2-2	TGTGCCAGTAGTATAACATTGCGACAATACACCGGGGAGCTGTTTTTT	CASSITLRQYTGELFF
15	NA	NA	TRBV20-1	TRBJ1-6	TGCAGTGCTAGAGCCCACTCGGGGAGGGAGTCACCCCTCCACTTT	CSARAHSGRESPLHF
12	NA	NA	TRBV10-3	TRBJ1-5	TGTGCCATTGGCGACAGCAATCAGCCCCAGCATTTT	CAIGDSNQPQHF
14	NA	NA	TRBV19	TRBJ2-1	TGTGCCAGTAGTATCACGGGAGTAGGAAATGAGCAGTTCTTC	CASSITGVGNEQFF
12	NA	NA	TRBV5-5	TRBJ1-4	TGTGCCAGCAGCTTTTCCGGGGAAAAACTGTTTTTT	CASSFSGEKLFF
15	once	NA	TRBV6-2/TRBV6-3	TRBJ1-1	TGTGCCAGCCGAGGTTTGGTGGCAATGAACACTGAAGCTTTCTTT	CASRGLVAMNTEAFF
14	NA	NA	TRBV20-1	TRBJ1-1	TGCAGTGGCGCGTCAGGGGCCCTGAACACTGAAGCTTTCTTT	CSGASGALNTEAFF
14	NA	TRBD1	TRBV5-6	TRBJ1-1	TGTGCCAGCACCTACAACCTCGGGACAGGGGAAGCTTTCTTT	CASTYNLGTGEAFF
14	NA	NA	TRBV12-5	TRBJ1-1	TGTGCTAGTGGCCTGATTATGGGGGACACTGAAGCTTTCTTT	CASGLIMGDTEAFF
16	few	NA	TRBV12-5	TRBJ2-1	TGTGCTAGTGGTCCCTCGGATAGGGTAGGTCACAATGAGCAGTTCTTC	CASGPSDRVGHNEQFF
13	NA	TRBD1	TRBV9	TRBJ1-2	TGTGCCAGCAGCCCTCAGGGGGAGTCTGGCTACACCTTC	CASSPQGESGYTF
14	NA	NA	TRBV5-1	TRBJ2-1	TGCGCCAGCAAAGCGGGTCCCGAGAACAATGAGCAGTTCTTC	CASKAGPENNEQFF
18	NA	NA	TRBV20-1	TRBJ1-5	TGCAGTGCTAGAGATAACGAGAGGCCTCAATATAGCAATCAGCCCCAGCATTTT	CSARDNERPQYSNQPQHF
12	NA	NA	TRBV12-3/TRBV12-4	TRBJ2-7	TGTGCCAGCAGTTTAGCGGGGGCCGAGCAGTACTTC	CASSLAGAEQYF
21	NA	TRBD2	TRBV27	TRBJ2-1	TGTGCCAGCAGTATCCTAAAAGGACTAGCGGGGGGCCAAAGCTCCTACAATGAGCAGTTCTTC	CASSILKGLAGGQSSYNEQFF
14	many	NA	TRBV6-5	TRBJ1-1	TGTGCCAGCAGTTACAGCGGGGTTCGGACTGAAGCTTTCTTT	CASSYSGVRTEAFF
15	few	TRBD2	TRBV6-2/TRBV6-3	TRBJ2-3	TGTGCCAGCACCCAGAGACTAGCGAACACAGATACGCAGTATTTT	CASTQRLANTDTQYF